These 3 T cell receptor beta chains came from one sample sequenced in a study of graft-versus-host responses after intestinal transplantation. No cognate antigen is known for these TCRs. Assay: immunoSEQ multiplex PCR; the TCRdb copy retains only in-frame clones and omits some. The table has some 100,000 clones, around 90% seen once. This sample comprised unstimulated CD8+ T cells sorted from spleen or lymph node cells, obtained before intestinal transplant. These receptors originate from a human donor who received an intestinal transplant.

The rearrangement joins TRBV28 to TRBJ2-2; tentative D call: TRBD2 (7 bases). Germline CDR1 MDHEN, CDR2 SYDVKM. The CDR3 runs 17 residues. With 3 bases removed from V and 2 bases from J, the gap between germline ends came to 16 bases. The CDR3 here is CASSFPSGGHNTGELFF. CDR3 DNA: TGTGCCAGCAGTTTTCCCTCCGGGGGGCACAACACCGGGGAGCTGTTTTTT.

The rearrangement links TRBV9 to TRBJ1-2, with 9 bases fitting TRBD1. The germline gives CDR1 SGDLS, CDR2 YYNGEE. V shed 1 base, J shed 8 bases, and the junction held 9 bases outside the gene matches. The CDR3 totals 15 residues. Here the CDR3 DNA reads TGTGCCAGCAGCGTAAGGACAGGGGAACGGAAAGGCTACACCTTC. This codes for CASSVRTGERKGYTF.

This chain uses TRBV5-5 with TRBJ2-7; a weak D match, TRBD1 (6 bases). The germline V and J ends were trimmed by 2 bases and 5 bases, with 17 bases remaining between them. This CDR3 contains 15 residues. Germline V gene sequence: CDR1 SGHKS, CDR2 YYEKEE (reference sequence). The CDR3 sequence: CASSFPNRVIDEQYF. In DNA, the CDR3 is TGTGCCAGCAGCTTCCCTAACAGGGTTATTGACGAGCAGTACTTC. Full variable domain (missing parts from reference TRBV5-5 and TRBJ2-7): DAGVTQSPTHLIKTRGQQVTLRCSPISGHKSVSWYQQVLGQGPQFIFQYYEKEERGRGNFPDRFSARQFPNYSSELNVNALLLGDSALYLCASSFPNRVIDEQYFGPGTRLTVT.